These 9 T cell receptor beta chains share one sample of origin, sequenced in a study of early T cells in non-severe SARS-CoV-2 infection. TCRdb reprocessed the 5' RACE reads via MiXCR and lists one record per CDR3 protein. The table includes tens of thousands of distinct CDR3 sequences, around an eighth detected once. The material sequenced was whole blood. The receptors shown here come from an adult who was a healthcare worker with PCR-confirmed SARS-CoV-2 infection or an uninfected control (not recorded which).

This clonotype showed up many times. The chain joins TRBV6-4 to TRBJ2-2; 8 bases are shared with TRBD1. V was clipped by 8 bases and J by 1 base; unmatched bases: 9. CDR1 and CDR2 from the germline V gene are MRHNA and SNTAGT. The CDR3 covers 16 residues. The CDR3 reads CASSRAGTGNTGELFF. In DNA form, the CDR3 reads TGTGCCAGCTCTCGCGCCGGGACAGGGAACACCGGGGAGCTGTTTTTT.

Only a few counts were recorded for this clonotype. The rearrangement joins TRBV12-3 or TRBV12-4 to TRBJ2-4; tentatively, D is TRBD2 (5 bases). The CDR3 has 15 residues. V was pared by 6 bases and J by 0 bases, with 12 bases between. CDR3 in amino acids: CASSPRGRAKNIQYF. The CDR3 bases are TGTGCCAGCAGCCCCCGGGGAAGAGCCAAAAACATTCAGTACTTC.

At least ten counts were recorded for this clonotype. V and J are TRBV7-9 and TRBJ2-3, with D uncertain. The CDR3 loop spans 12 amino acids. Trimming shortened V by 8 bases and J by 0 bases, and 6 bases separated the two germline ends. Germline lookup yields CDR1 SEHNR and CDR2 FQNEAQ (reference sequence). CDR3 DNA: TGTGCCAGCTCCGGGAGCACAGATACGCAGTATTTT. Protein product: CASSGSTDTQYF.

This chain links TRBV10-3 with TRBJ1-3, with TRBD1 as a possible D gene (5 bases). The CDR3 loop spans 12 amino acids. Germline V gives CDR1 ENHRY, CDR2 SYGVKD. V shed 7 bases and J shed 4 bases, with 8 bases lying between them. The DNA for the CDR3 is TGTGCCATCAAAGGGGACGGAAACACCATATATTTT. Its translation is CAIKGDGNTIYF.

This rearrangement joins TRBV5-6 to TRBJ2-5; D tentatively reads TRBD1 or TRBD2 (6 bases each). V lost 0 bases, J lost 5 bases, and 14 bases lay in between. Germline V gives CDR1 SGHDT, CDR2 YYEEEE. The CDR3 has 15 amino acids. The CDR3: CASSLVAEGEETQYF. The CDR3 DNA follows: TGTGCCAGCAGCTTGGTAGCGGAGGGGGAGGAGACCCAGTACTTC.

This clonotype appeared many times. The chain couples TRBV2 to TRBJ1-5; 10 positions agree with TRBD1. This CDR3 has 15 residues. V lost 4 bases and J lost 4; bases outside the gene matches: 4. The germline V gene encodes CDR1 SNHLY and CDR2 FYNNEI. CDR3 in DNA: TGTGCCAGCAGTGGGACAGGGGGGCCGAATCAGCCCCAGCATTTT. Encoded protein: CASSGTGGPNQPQHF.

This clonotype was seen ten or more times. The chain recombines TRBV10-3 with TRBJ2-1; 11 bases map to TRBD1. CDR3 length: 14 amino acids. Germline V gene data show CDR1 as ENHRY and CDR2 as SYGVKD. Trimming at V came to 2 bases and at J to 7 bases, leaving 1 base not matched to a gene. The chain's CDR3 is CAISEGQGANEQFF. The CDR3 bases are TGTGCCATCAGTGAGGGACAGGGGGCGAATGAGCAGTTCTTC.

This clonotype appeared a few times. The rearrangement uses TRBV5-6 and TRBJ2-4; TRBD1 agrees at 8 bases. Germline CDR1 SGHDT, CDR2 YYEEEE. The CDR3 loop spans 18 amino acids. Trimming took 4 bases from V and 5 from J; bases not matched to a gene: 17. The CDR3 DNA reads as TGTGCCAGCAGCCCTCCGACAGGGGCGCTAGGATTGGAAAACATTCAGTACTTC. The encoded protein is CASSPPTGALGLENIQYF.

This chain links TRBV7-9 with TRBJ2-3, with TRBD1 as a possible D gene (5 bases). The CDR3 is 18 residues long. Germline values: CDR1 SEHNR, CDR2 FQNEAQ (reference sequence). V was shortened by 2 bases and J by 2 bases, with 20 bases between the two germline ends. The CDR3 DNA reads as TGTGCCAGCAGCTTAAGGGTCATAGGCCAGGGCCCCACAGATACGCAGTATTTT. Translated: CASSLRVIGQGPTDTQYF.